These 28 T cell receptor beta chains share one sample of origin, sequenced in a study of beta chain features in type 1 diabetes (dated by TCRdb to between 2017 and 2018). Libraries were constructed by the immunoSEQ multiplex PCR assay. The High Capacity cDNA Reverse Transcription Kit was used to reverse transcribe all of the isolated RNA, meaning that expressed TCRB transcripts were what got sequenced. The immuneACCESS repertoire file appears here via TCRdb, limited to in-frame rearrangements. These files lack a portion of the clones; in checked studies, under half of the deficit traces to unresolved V genes, and the cause of the others is not known. The sample table shows around 340,000 clones, and less than 20% are seen once. Of the sample, about 0.045% falls within the top ten clones. What was sequenced was naive CD4+ T cells from blood. According to the study, the label for this sample's cell subset or site signals: true naive CD4+ T cells. These receptors all stem from a woman aged 18-29 years in good health.

The chain uses TRBV7-9 and TRBJ2-1; 8 nucleotides line up with TRBD2. This CDR3 has 16 amino acids. J gave up 2 bases and V 4 bases, and 7 bases lay outside the gene matches. Germline loops: CDR1 SEHNR, CDR2 FQNEAQ (reference sequence). CDR3 sequence reads: CASSYIIAGPYNEQFF. In nucleotides, the CDR3 is TGTGCCAGCAGCTACATTATAGCGGGGCCCTACAATGAGCAGTTCTTC.

The chain is built from TRBV7-9 and TRBJ1-1, with D unresolved. Germline V CDR1 and CDR2: SEHNR, FQNEAQ (reference sequence). There are 13 residues in the CDR3. V lost 5 bases, J lost 0 bases, and 7 bases lay in between. The CDR3 nucleotides are TGTGCCAGCAGCGGGAGTTTGAACACTGAAGCTTTCTTT. Translation: CASSGSLNTEAFF.

A few counts support this clone. The chain is built from TRBV7-3 and TRBJ1-6; D might be TRBD1 (5 bases). The CDR3 sequence is 14 residues long. CDR1 is SGHTA, CDR2 FQGTGA, per germline. V shed 5 bases and J shed 7 bases, with 12 bases lying between them. The CDR3 DNA reads TGTGCCAGCAGCGCGGGGGGGAGCAATTCACCCCTCCACTTT. This sequence encodes CASSAGGSNSPLHF.

Here the CDR3 DNA reads TGCGCCAGCAGCTCGGGACAAGCCCTTGAAGCTTTCTTT. It translates to CASSSGQALEAFF. V gene TRBV5-1 combines with J gene TRBJ1-1; perhaps TRBD1 as D (6 bases). Germline V CDR1 and CDR2: SGHRS, YFSETQ. The CDR3 spans 13 residues. V lost 3 bases and J lost 7, with 13 bases in between.

This sequence joins TRBV19 and TRBJ2-3; D gene ambiguous. The V end lost 3 bases, the J end lost 1 base, and 14 bases lay between the germline ends. Looked up from germline, CDR1 is LNHDA and CDR2 is SQIVND (reference sequence). This CDR3 is built from 16 residues. CDR3 region: CASSMQPGLRTDTQYF. Here the CDR3 DNA reads TGTGCCAGTAGTATGCAACCGGGTCTACGCACAGATACGCAGTATTTT.

In this sample, this clone turned up a few times. The V and J genes are TRBV5-4 and TRBJ2-3; TRBD1 might be the D (6 bases). Germline loops: CDR1 SGHNT, CDR2 YYREEE (reference sequence). V lost 3 bases, J lost 2 bases, and 10 bases lay in between. The CDR3 loop spans 14 amino acids. In DNA form, the CDR3 reads TGTGCCAGCAGCTCACGGACAGTCACAGATACGCAGTATTTT. Protein sequence: CASSSRTVTDTQYF.

This clone occurred a few times. The V and J genes are TRBV2 and TRBJ2-3; D remains ambiguous. This CDR3 comprises 14 residues. V gave up 7 bases and J gave up 0 bases, with 11 bases separating them. Germline loops: CDR1 SNHLY, CDR2 FYNNEI. The DNA of the CDR3 is TGTGCCAGCAATCCGAGAACTAGCACAGATACGCAGTATTTT. Its translation: CASNPRTSTDTQYF.

The V gene is TRBV30, the J gene TRBJ1-2, with TRBD1 as a possible D gene (5 bases). Looked up from germline, CDR1 is GTSNPN and CDR2 is SVGIG (reference sequence). Trimming stripped 3 bases from V and 6 bases from J, with 14 bases between. The CDR3 is made up of 13 amino acids. The CDR3 here is CAWSPKGRDGYTF. CDR3 nucleotides: TGTGCCTGGAGCCCTAAGGGCAGGGATGGCTACACCTTC.

This clone was recorded a few times. The rearrangement uses TRBV2 and TRBJ1-2, with D hard to call. Germline lookup yields CDR1 SNHLY and CDR2 FYNNEI. The germline V and J ends were trimmed by 5 bases and 0 bases, with 4 bases remaining between them. This CDR3 region has 12 residues. The CDR3 loop reads CASSLTNYGYTF. The CDR3 DNA is TGTGCCAGCAGTTTAACTAACTATGGCTACACCTTC.

This chain connects TRBV2 to TRBJ1-1; weak D call: TRBD1 (6 bases). Trimming left V 6 bases short and J 1 base short, with 9 bases between. CDR1 is SNHLY and CDR2 is FYNNEI in the germline V gene. CDR3 length: 13 amino acids. Here the CDR3 reads CASSGRGNTEAFF. DNA of the CDR3: TGTGCCAGCAGCGGCAGGGGGAACACTGAAGCTTTCTTT.

This clone was observed a few times. This chain uses TRBV29-1 with TRBJ1-4; perhaps TRBD1 as D (5 bases). This CDR3 is built from 13 residues. Germline V gives CDR1 SQVTM, CDR2 ANQGSEA. The V end lost 5 bases, the J end lost 5 bases, and 12 bases lay between the germline ends. The CDR3 sequence is CSVRDSWNEKLFF. In DNA form, the CDR3 reads TGCAGCGTTCGGGACTCTTGGAATGAAAAACTGTTTTTT. Full variable domain (remainder filled in from reference TRBV29-1 and TRBJ1-4): SAVISQKPSRDICQRGTSLTIQCQVDSQVTMMFWYRQQPGQSLTLIATANQGSEATYESGFVIDKFPISRPNLTFSTLTVSNMSPEDSSIYLCSVRDSWNEKLFFGSGTQLSVL.

This clone was counted between two and nine times. The rearrangement uses TRBV6-5 and TRBJ1-2; 7 bases map to TRBD1. Trimming took 6 bases from V and 2 from J; bases not matched to a gene: 6. This CDR3 has 14 residues. CDR1 is MNHEY, CDR2 SVGAGI, per germline. In DNA form, the CDR3 reads TGTGCCAGCAGACCGACAGGGTCGAACTATGGCTACACCTTC. Translation gives CASRPTGSNYGYTF.

This clone was seen more than once but under ten times. This chain joins TRBV2 and TRBJ1-2; D is undetermined. V lost 1 base and J 7 bases, leaving 7 bases between the germline ends. CDR1 is SNHLY and CDR2 is FYNNEI in the germline V gene. The CDR3 has 12 amino acids. The CDR3 protein is CASSEGGFGYTF. DNA of the CDR3: TGTGCCAGCAGTGAAGGAGGATTTGGCTACACCTTC.

The rearrangement joins TRBV6-1 to TRBJ2-5, with 8 bases matching TRBD2. Losses at the gene ends were 5 bases for V and 2 bases for J; bases not matched to a gene: 4. Germline V gene sequence: CDR1 MNHNS, CDR2 SASEGT. There are 14 residues in the CDR3. CDR3 in amino acids: CASSPGGKQETQYF. CDR3 in DNA: TGTGCCAGCAGTCCGGGAGGGAAACAAGAGACCCAGTACTTC.

J is TRBJ2-5 and V is TRBV4-1; unclear D gene. The CDR3 is 16 amino acids. Germline CDR1 reads MGHRA; CDR2 reads YSYEKL. V was shortened by 3 bases and J by 0 bases, with 14 bases between the two germline ends. The CDR3 DNA reads TGCGCCAGCAGCCACTCTAAGGCGGAGTACCAAGAGACCCAGTACTTC. As protein: CASSHSKAEYQETQYF.

The rearrangement joins TRBV6-6 to TRBJ1-4; D call uncertain. The germline V and J ends were trimmed by 6 bases and 5 bases, with 10 bases remaining between them. This CDR3 contains 13 residues. Germline loops: CDR1 MNHNY, CDR2 SVGAGI (reference sequence). DNA for the CDR3: TGTGCCAGCAGCCTCCGCCGGAATGAAAAACTGTTTTTT. This gives the protein CASSLRRNEKLFF.

This clone appeared many times. The chain employs TRBV13 and TRBJ2-1; tentatively, D is TRBD2 (5 bases). The germline V gene encodes CDR1 PRHDT and CDR2 FYEKMQ (reference sequence). This CDR3 has 9 amino acids. CDR3 DNA: TGTGGCAGGAGGAATGAGCAGTTCTTC. Translating gives CGRRNEQFF.

This clone was observed a handful of times. The V call is TRBV7-2, the J call TRBJ2-1; D is perhaps TRBD2 (5 bases). Germline values: CDR1 SGHTA, CDR2 FQGNSA. The CDR3 length is 11 residues. The V end was cut by 11 bases, the J end by 10 bases, with 15 bases between. For the CDR3, the DNA is TGTGCCTCTAGAGGGCTAAAGGAGCAGTTCTTC. Its protein is CASRGLKEQFF.

This clone was detected a few times. The chain has TRBV30 and TRBJ2-1, with D perhaps TRBD1 (5 bases). Between the trimmed V and J ends, which lost 4 bases and 8 bases, there was a span of 12 bases. Germline CDR1 and CDR2: GTSNPN and SVGIG (reference sequence). This CDR3 is built from 12 residues. CDR3 residues: CAWTGFRDEQFF. CDR3 nucleotide sequence: TGTGCCTGGACAGGGTTTCGTGATGAGCAGTTCTTC.

This chain links TRBV6-1 with TRBJ1-4, with a weak D call TRBD1 (5 bases). With 5 bases removed from V and 8 bases from J, the gap between germline ends came to 15 bases. Germline V gene data show CDR1 as MNHNS and CDR2 as SASEGT. The CDR3 is 14 residues long. The CDR3 region is CASSNTGQVEKLFF. The CDR3 DNA is TGTGCCAGCAGTAACACCGGACAAGTGGAAAAACTGTTTTTT.

V and J are TRBV19 and TRBJ2-7; the match to TRBD1 covers 9 bases. There are 15 residues in the CDR3. J was trimmed by 6 bases and V by 5 bases; bases with no gene match: 11. Germline V lookup: CDR1 LNHDA, CDR2 SQIVND (reference sequence). The CDR3 reads CASSATGTGLVEQYF. The CDR3 DNA reads TGTGCCAGTAGTGCCACCGGGACAGGGTTGGTCGAGCAGTACTTC.

The genes are TRBV5-4 and TRBJ2-3; TRBD2 matches at 9 bases. The CDR3 is 16 residues long. Germline-derived CDR1 and CDR2 are SGHNT and YYREEE (reference sequence). The J segment lost 1 base and the V segment lost 2 bases, leaving 5 bases of the junction unmatched. CDR3 in amino acids: CASSLNPSGGTDTQYF. CDR3 sequence (DNA): TGTGCCAGCAGCTTAAACCCTAGCGGGGGCACAGATACGCAGTATTTT.

As DNA, the CDR3 is TGTGCCAGCAGTGATATGAGTTACACAGATACGCAGTATTTT. This codes for CASSDMSYTDTQYF. V and J are TRBV2 and TRBJ2-3; D remains ambiguous. Germline CDR1 and CDR2: SNHLY and FYNNEI. This CDR3 comprises 14 residues. V was clipped by 3 bases and J by 2 bases, with 9 bases between them.

This clone was detected a few times. This chain connects TRBV7-3 to TRBJ2-3, with TRBD1 matching over 10 bases. J was trimmed by 3 bases and V by 5 bases; bases with no gene match: 8. CDR1 and CDR2 (germline): SGHTA, FQGTGA. There are 16 residues in the CDR3. CDR3 bases: TGTGCCAGCAGCGCCCGAGGGACAGGGGCGACAGATACGCAGTATTTT. Its protein product is CASSARGTGATDTQYF.

This clone was found a few times. V gene TRBV7-2 combines with J gene TRBJ2-3; perhaps TRBD2 as D (6 bases). Germline CDR1 SGHTA, CDR2 FQGNSA. V lost 3 bases and J 4 bases, leaving 11 bases between the germline ends. The CDR3 is 14 amino acids. CDR3 DNA: TGTGCCAGCAGCTTTGACGGGGGTTCAGATACGCAGTATTTT. Translating gives CASSFDGGSDTQYF.

This clone was counted a few times. The rearrangement joins TRBV18 to TRBJ1-2, with D perhaps TRBD1 (6 bases). CDR3 size: 13 residues. V was pared by 4 bases and J by 4 bases, with 10 bases between. CDR1 and CDR2 from the germline V gene are KGHSH and LQKENI. Here the CDR3 reads CASSQQGFYGYTF. The DNA for the CDR3 is TGTGCCAGCTCACAACAGGGTTTCTATGGCTACACCTTC.

The chain couples TRBV28 to TRBJ2-4, with 7 bases aligning to TRBD1. In germline, CDR1 is MDHEN, CDR2 SYDVKM. V shed 7 bases and J 0 bases; nucleotides not matched to a gene: 9. This CDR3 is built from 16 residues. The CDR3 DNA reads TGTGCCAGCACTTCGACAGGGATCTTAGCCAAAAACATTCAGTACTTC. Its translation: CASTSTGILAKNIQYF.

There are a few counts of this clone. The chain employs TRBV5-4 and TRBJ1-2, with 7 bases lining up with TRBD1. Germline lookup yields CDR1 SGHNT and CDR2 YYREEE (reference sequence). J was trimmed by 3 bases and V by 4 bases; bases with no gene match: 3. The CDR3 has 13 residues. CDR3 sequence: CASSVDRDYGYTF. In DNA, the CDR3 is TGTGCCAGCAGCGTCGACAGGGACTATGGCTACACCTTC.